This T cell receptor (beta chain) was found in a study of response to subunit inactivated influenza vaccine. Broader study findings: The study's authors posited that every seasonal influenza vaccination enlists few new T cells.

Concerning this clonotype: Its antigen remains unknown.

V shed 1 base and J shed 3 bases, with 12 bases lying between them. Looked up from germline, CDR1 is SEHNR and CDR2 is FQNEAQ (reference sequence). This CDR3 is 15 amino acids long. From the RT-PCR reads, TCRdb called clonotypes with MiXCR, one entry per CDR3 protein. The table includes hundreds of thousands of distinct CDR3 sequences, about 20% detected once. Sequenced here: PBMCs from blood, sampled 21 months after vaccination. This clonotype was sampled from a man aged 45 to 70 who received an inactivated influenza vaccine. V gene TRBV7-9 combines with J gene TRBJ2-5; the D is unclear. The CDR3 is CASSLGWQVEETQYF. CDR3 bases: TGTGCCAGCAGCTTAGGGTGGCAGGTTGAAGAGACCCAGTACTTC.